The 20 T cell receptor beta chains listed next were all sequenced from one sample in a study of Ad26.COV2.S vaccination and SARS-CoV-2 variants. Treatment noted: about 20 received Ad26.COV2.S at low or high dose, single or two shots; several received placebo; per-sample allocation not given. Samples were taken on day 63 after the first vaccine or placebo injection. The assay was immunoSEQ multiplex PCR, and TCRdb's table has in-frame clones only and misses some. The sample has fewer than 500,000 clones, roughly 87% seen once. The material was peripheral blood, obtained in a trial of Ad26.COV2.S vaccine versus placebo. The receptors were gathered from a person aged 18 to 59 who received the Ad26.COV2.S COVID-19 vaccine or a placebo.

The table lists this clone with a few counts. The genes are TRBV5-6 and TRBJ2-5; 15 positions agree with TRBD2. Germline trimming cut 3 bases from V and 5 bases from J; bases unmatched to any gene: 5. This CDR3 has 16 amino acids. Germline CDR1 reads SGHDT; CDR2 reads YYEEEE. CDR3 bases: TGTGCCAGCAGCTGGACTAGCGGGGGGGCCGTGGAGACCCAGTACTTC. This sequence encodes CASSWTSGGAVETQYF.

The chain recombines TRBV5-1 with TRBJ2-1; D possibly corresponds to TRBD2 (5 bases). V was pared by 1 base and J by 10 bases, with 9 bases between. The germline gives CDR1 SGHRS, CDR2 YFSETQ. The CDR3 sequence is 12 residues long. Here the CDR3 reads CASSLTSTEQFF. As DNA, the CDR3 is TGCGCCAGCAGCTTGACTAGTACAGAGCAGTTCTTC.

This chain links TRBV5-1 with TRBJ1-1, with a tentative D call TRBD1 (6 bases). CDR1 and CDR2 (germline): SGHRS, YFSETQ. This CDR3 has 15 residues. The V end was cut by 2 bases, the J end by 6 bases, with 17 bases between. The CDR3 loop is CASSLYQGWDAEAFF. The DNA for the CDR3 is TGCGCCAGCAGCTTATACCAGGGGTGGGACGCTGAAGCTTTCTTT.

The chain joins TRBV7-9 to TRBJ2-7; 8 bases are shared with TRBD1. With V trimmed by 0 bases and J by 7 bases, 8 bases remained unmatched. This CDR3 has 15 residues. Germline V gives CDR1 SEHNR, CDR2 FQNEAQ (reference sequence). DNA for the CDR3: TGTGCCAGCAGCTTAGCGGGGCAGGGGGCTTGGGAGCAGTACGTC. It specifies CASSLAGQGAWEQYV.

This clone has only one observation. The J gene is TRBJ2-2, the V gene TRBV7-8; 14 bases agree with TRBD2. Trimming removed 5 bases from V and 4 bases from J; junction bases left unmatched: 6. The CDR3 runs 17 residues. Per germline, CDR1 SGHVS and CDR2 FQNEAQ. The CDR3 bases are TGTGCCAGCAGCCAAAGACTAGCGGGGGGGCCCACCGGGGAGCTGTTTTTT. Its protein product is CASSQRLAGGPTGELFF.

The chain carries TRBV9 and TRBJ2-3; D may correspond to TRBD1 or TRBD2 (5 bases each). The CDR3 covers 15 residues. Germline CDR1 SGDLS, CDR2 YYNGEE. V gave up 1 base and J gave up 5 bases, with 14 bases separating them. The CDR3 protein is CASSVMGVEGDTQYF. The CDR3 DNA reads as TGTGCCAGCAGCGTAATGGGGGTTGAGGGAGATACGCAGTATTTT.

The gene calls are TRBV7-2 and TRBJ2-1, with 9 bases matching TRBD1. The CDR3 totals 13 residues. J was trimmed by 12 bases and V by 5 bases; bases with no gene match: 8. Germline V lookup: CDR1 SGHTA, CDR2 FQGNSA. The CDR3 here is CASSTGQGLSQFF. The CDR3 coding sequence is TGTGCCAGCAGCACGGGACAGGGCCTATCGCAGTTCTTC.

In this sample, this clone turned up once. The chain combines TRBV29-1 with TRBJ2-3, with 8 nucleotides matching TRBD2. CDR1 is SQVTM and CDR2 is ANQGSEA in the germline V gene. The length of the CDR3 is 17 residues. Trimming at V came to 4 bases and at J to 2 bases, leaving 14 bases not matched to a gene. The DNA for the CDR3 is TGCAGCGTTGGCGGGGGGACGCCGCGGCGTCCCACAGATACGCAGTATTTT. Amino acids: CSVGGGTPRRPTDTQYF.

The chain has TRBV5-5 and TRBJ2-4; D ambiguous. The germline CDR1 and CDR2 sequences are SGHKS and YYEKEE (reference sequence). The CDR3 covers 14 residues. V dropped 1 base and J dropped 2 bases, with 7 bases sitting between them. CDR3 bases: TGTGCCAGCAGCTTGTGGGGTCCCAAAAACATTCAGTACTTC. This codes for CASSLWGPKNIQYF.

The rearrangement uses TRBV7-9 and TRBJ1-4, with a weak D call TRBD1 (6 bases). This CDR3 spans 15 amino acids. Germline CDR1 and CDR2: SEHNR and FQNEAQ (reference sequence). V was cut by 5 bases and J by 7 bases, with 17 bases left in between. This CDR3 is CASSPGTYGSEKLFF. Written as DNA, the CDR3 is TGTGCCAGCAGCCCTGGGACATATGGGAGTGAAAAACTGTTTTTT.

The chain combines TRBV7-2 with TRBJ2-3; D is perhaps TRBD2 (6 bases). Germline V gene lookup returns CDR1 SGHTA and CDR2 FQGNSA. With 8 bases removed from V and 6 bases from J, the gap between germline ends came to 12 bases. The length of the CDR3 is 12 residues. The CDR3 here is CASGGMSDTQYF. In DNA, the CDR3 is TGTGCCAGCGGGGGGATGTCGGATACGCAGTATTTT.

The chain couples TRBV7-9 to TRBJ2-1, with 8 bases matching TRBD2. With 5 bases clipped from V and 3 bases from J, the junction kept 12 bases outside the gene matches. From germline, CDR1 is SEHNR and CDR2 FQNEAQ (reference sequence). The length of the CDR3 is 17 residues. The DNA of the CDR3 is TGTGCCAGCAGCCCTCCCCCCGGGACTAGAGGCTACAATGAGCAGTTCTTC. It yields the protein CASSPPPGTRGYNEQFF. The complete variable domain, with remaining parts taken from reference TRBV7-9 and TRBJ2-1, reads DTGVSQNPRHKITKRGQNVTFRCDPISEHNRLYWYRQTLGQGPEFLTYFQNEAQLEKSRLLSDRFSAERPKGSFSTLEIQRTEQGDSAMYLCASSPPPGTRGYNEQFFGPGTRLTVL.

The chain links TRBV4-1 to TRBJ1-1; D ambiguous. The germline CDR1 and CDR2 sequences are MGHRA and YSYEKL. Trimming took 3 bases from V and 2 from J, leaving 4 bases between them. The CDR3 contains 12 residues. In DNA form, the CDR3 reads TGCGCCAGCAGCCATACTAACACTGAAGCTTTCTTT. It yields the protein CASSHTNTEAFF.

This clone occurred a few times. The CDR3 sequence: CASAAEGGLSSPLHF. Written as DNA, the CDR3 is TGCGCCAGCGCCGCTGAGGGGGGATTAAGTTCACCCCTCCACTTT. The gene calls are TRBV5-1 and TRBJ1-6; a possible D gene is TRBD1 (6 bases). Trimming removed 7 bases at V and 9 bases at J, with 20 bases between. The CDR3 extends over 15 amino acids. The germline gives CDR1 SGHRS, CDR2 YFSETQ.

V usage is TRBV29-1 and J usage is TRBJ1-3; D unclear. CDR1 SQVTM and CDR2 ANQGSEA come from the germline V gene. The germline V and J ends were trimmed by 1 base and 2 bases, with 6 bases remaining between them. This CDR3 comprises 13 residues. CDR3 protein: CSVEGGAGNTIYF. CDR3 sequence (DNA): TGCAGCGTTGAAGGGGGAGCTGGAAACACCATATATTTT.

The V call is TRBV11-2, the J call TRBJ1-2; D gene uncertain. V lost 8 bases to trimming and J lost 6 bases, with 13 bases between them. Germline values: CDR1 SGHAT, CDR2 FQNNGV. CDR3 length: 12 amino acids. The CDR3 nucleotides are TGTGCCAGCCGCTCATATCAGGATGGCTACACCTTC. Encoded protein: CASRSYQDGYTF.

The chain couples TRBV27 to TRBJ2-7; 9 nucleotides agree with TRBD2. V gave up 6 bases and J gave up 3 bases; unmatched junction bases: 9. This CDR3 has 15 residues. Looked up from germline, CDR1 is MNHEY and CDR2 is SMNVEV (reference sequence). The CDR3 sequence: CASRNRLAASYEQYF. The DNA for the CDR3 is TGTGCCAGCAGAAACAGACTAGCGGCGAGCTACGAGCAGTACTTC.

Comments on this clone: The germline gene is not matched at one end of the junction; a read error may be the cause. The J gene is TRBJ1-1, the V gene TRBV9, with TRBD1 matching over 7 bases. The CDR3 runs to 14 residues. The germline gives CDR1 SGDLS, CDR2 YYNGEE. CDR3 bases: TGTACCAGCAGCCCCCGGCAGGGGGACACTGAAGCTTTCTTT. Translation gives CTSSPRQGDTEAFF. The whole variable domain, filled in from reference TRBV9 and TRBJ1-1, reads DSGVTQTPKHLITATGQRVTLRCSPRSGDLSVYWYQQSLDQGLQFLIQYYNGEERAKGNILERFSAQQFPDLHSELNLSSLELGDSALYFCTSSPRQGDTEAFFGQGTRLTVV.

The genes are TRBV11-1 and TRBJ1-6; maybe TRBD1 (5 bases). V was shortened by 5 bases and J by 8 bases, with 10 bases between the two germline ends. The germline V gene encodes CDR1 SGHAT and CDR2 FQDESV (reference sequence). The CDR3 loop spans 13 amino acids. CDR3 sequence (DNA): TGTGCCAGCAGCGGGGGGTCCTATTCACCCCTCCACTTT. Protein product: CASSGGSYSPLHF. The whole variable domain, filled in from reference TRBV11-1 and TRBJ1-6, reads EAEVAQSPRYKITEKSQAVAFWCDPISGHATLYWYRQILGQGPELLVQFQDESVVDDSQLPKDRFSAERLKGVDSTLKIQPAELGDSAMYLCASSGGSYSPLHFGNGTRLTVT.

The chain combines TRBV2 with TRBJ2-2; unclear D gene. The CDR3 length is 16 residues. CDR1 and CDR2 (germline): SNHLY, FYNNEI. Trimming pared 5 bases from V and 7 bases from J, leaving 20 bases between. As DNA, the CDR3 is TGTGCCAGCAGTCGTGAAGGCGGCGGTCTGGACGGGGAGCTGTTTTTT. Translation gives CASSREGGGLDGELFF.